One and the same sample provided the 32 T cell receptor beta chains below, sequenced in a study of CD8 T cells in Susac syndrome (dated by TCRdb to the late 2010s). The library was prepared using the immunoSEQ multiplex PCR assay. RNA was extracted using the RNeasy kit, and about 0.45 to 1 microgram was reverse transcribed with random hexamers. Clones were called with MiXCR by TCRdb after fastp trimmed the public reads at Q25, and only in-frame beta chains were retained. Duplicate CDR3 protein sequences are folded into a single record with the most common DNA and genes. The sample table lists 50,000 or so distinct CDR3 sequences, about 91% of them with a count of one. In total, the top ten clones hold 0.35% to 0.5% of the sample. The sequencing sample was made of CD8+ T cells from PBMCs. The origin of the receptors is a human donor in good health.

V usage is TRBV27 and J usage is TRBJ1-3; D call uncertain. Per the germline V gene, CDR1 is MNHEY and CDR2 is SMNVEV (reference sequence). CDR3 length equals 15 residues. Deletions cut 4 bases from V and 2 bases from J, with 12 bases between. CDR3 amino acids: CASSSTWQPGNTIYF. The CDR3 nucleotides read TGTGCCAGCAGTTCCACCTGGCAGCCTGGAAACACCATATATTTT.

The rearrangement joins TRBV5-8 to TRBJ1-3, with a weak D call TRBD1 (6 bases). V lost 4 bases, J lost 5 bases, and 16 bases lay in between. The CDR3 consists of 15 residues. Germline CDR1 is SGHTS and CDR2 is YDEGEE. This CDR3 is CASSPGTPNRNTIYF. Written as DNA, the CDR3 is TGTGCCAGCAGCCCCGGGACACCTAACCGAAACACCATATATTTT. The variable domain in full, with the rest retrieved from reference TRBV5-8 and TRBJ1-3, is EAGVTQSPTHLIKTRGQQATLRCSPISGHTSVYWYQQALGLGLQFLLWYDEGEERNRGNFPPRFSGRQFPNYSSELNVNALELEDSALYLCASSPGTPNRNTIYFGEGSWLTVV.

V usage is TRBV2 and J usage is TRBJ2-1; 8 bases fit TRBD2. CDR3 length: 17 amino acids. J lost 3 bases, V lost 7 bases, and 14 bases had no gene match. Germline CDR1 and CDR2: SNHLY and FYNNEI. The CDR3 DNA follows: TGTGCCAGCACCGAAGGGGTAGCGGGGAGGGGCTACAATGAGCAGTTCTTC. This sequence encodes CASTEGVAGRGYNEQFF.

The chain employs TRBV7-2 and TRBJ2-1; 8 positions match TRBD2. This CDR3 spans 18 amino acids. Germline V CDR1 and CDR2: SGHTA, FQGNSA. V lost 1 base and J lost 5; bases outside the gene matches: 13. CDR3 in amino acids: CASSLDKIAGIRHNEQFF. The CDR3 nucleotides read TGTGCCAGCAGCTTAGATAAGATAGCGGGAATTCGCCACAATGAGCAGTTCTTC.

This clonotype has a single count. This chain joins TRBV7-9 and TRBJ2-4; D might be TRBD1 or TRBD2, each matching 6 bases. The CDR3 totals 15 residues. CDR1 is SEHNR, CDR2 FQNEAQ, per germline (reference sequence). Trimming took 5 bases from V and 5 from J, leaving 16 bases between them. The CDR3 loop is CASSPYLRGENIQYF. In DNA, the CDR3 is TGTGCCAGCAGCCCTTACTTAAGGGGGGAAAACATTCAGTACTTC.

This CDR3 is CASSLGAHPKLAGGEQFF. CDR3 sequence (DNA): TGTGCCAGCAGCTTAGGAGCCCATCCCAAACTAGCGGGAGGCGAGCAGTTCTTC. The chain joins TRBV7-9 to TRBJ2-1; 12 bases are shared with TRBD2. CDR1 SEHNR and CDR2 FQNEAQ come from the germline V gene (reference sequence). V was pared by 1 base and J by 10 bases, with 14 bases of the junction left unmatched. The CDR3 runs 18 residues. Full variable domain (rest looked up from reference TRBV7-9 and TRBJ2-1): DTGVSQNPRHKITKRGQNVTFRCDPISEHNRLYWYRQTLGQGPEFLTYFQNEAQLEKSRLLSDRFSAERPKGSFSTLEIQRTEQGDSAMYLCASSLGAHPKLAGGEQFFGPGTRLTVL.

The rearrangement uses TRBV2 and TRBJ2-1, with 10 positions matching TRBD1. CDR1 and CDR2 (germline): SNHLY, FYNNEI. CDR3 length equals 16 residues. The V and J ends lost 5 bases and 4 bases, in that order; junction bases with no gene match: 8. The CDR3 reads CASSSPGQGLYNEQFF. As DNA, the CDR3 is TGTGCCAGCAGTTCCCCGGGACAGGGGTTATACAATGAGCAGTTCTTC.

The V gene is TRBV6-2 or TRBV6-3, the J gene TRBJ1-5; a possible D gene is TRBD1 (5 bases). The CDR3 is 14 amino acids. The ends were cut back, 2 bases at V and 7 bases at J, with 12 bases in the middle. Germline values: CDR1 MNHEY, CDR2 SVGEGT. CDR3 amino acids: CASSYPFGGQPQHF. The CDR3, as DNA: TGTGCCAGCAGTTACCCCTTTGGGGGGCAGCCCCAGCATTTT.

J is TRBJ1-1 and V is TRBV10-3; 7 nucleotides align to TRBD1. CDR1 is ENHRY, CDR2 SYGVKD, per germline. The junction had 16 bases not matched to a gene; V was cut back by 3 bases and J by 6 bases. The CDR3 has 17 amino acids. DNA for the CDR3: TGTGCCATCAGTGAATCGGACAGGAGTTTATATCTACCTGAAGCTTTCTTT. Amino acids: CAISESDRSLYLPEAFF.

CDR3 in amino acids: CAWSLDPLEQYF. The CDR3 coding sequence is TGTGCCTGGAGTCTGGACCCTCTCGAGCAGTACTTC. The V and J genes are TRBV30 and TRBJ2-7; D uncertain. Germline V gives CDR1 GTSNPN, CDR2 SVGIG (reference sequence). V was shortened by 2 bases and J by 6 bases, with 11 bases between the two germline ends. The CDR3 runs to 12 residues.

DNA of the CDR3: TGTGCCAGCAGTTTACCGGGGGGCCGGGAGCAGTTCTTC. Translated, it gives CASSLPGGREQFF. This sequence joins TRBV27 and TRBJ2-1, with TRBD2 as a possible D gene (7 bases). The CDR3 has 13 amino acids. CDR1 and CDR2 (germline): MNHEY, SMNVEV (reference sequence). V lost 2 bases and J 10 bases, leaving 12 bases between the germline ends.

This chain connects TRBV7-9 to TRBJ2-7, with D unclear. Trimming removed 5 bases at V and 3 bases at J, with 14 bases between. Germline CDR1 and CDR2: SEHNR and FQNEAQ (reference sequence). The CDR3 sequence is 14 residues long. CDR3 nucleotide sequence: TGTGCCAGCAGCCCAAGGGCAGGAGACTACGAGCAGTACTTC. Translation gives CASSPRAGDYEQYF.

V gene TRBV27 combines with J gene TRBJ2-7; 10 nucleotides line up with TRBD1. J was trimmed by 3 bases and V by 11 bases; bases with no gene match: 4. Germline values: CDR1 MNHEY, CDR2 SMNVEV (reference sequence). The CDR3 is 12 residues long. CDR3: CASRTGGYEQYF. In DNA, the CDR3 is TGTGCCTCACGGACAGGGGGCTACGAGCAGTACTTC.

The CDR3 reads CASSYGGNTEAFF. The CDR3 DNA follows: TGTGCCAGCAGTTACGGGGGAAACACTGAAGCTTTCTTT. The rearrangement joins TRBV6-5 to TRBJ1-1; tentative D call: TRBD1 (5 bases). Looked up from germline, CDR1 is MNHEY and CDR2 is SVGAGI. This CDR3 region has 13 residues. Trimming left V 2 bases short and J 2 bases short, with 6 bases between.

The chain combines TRBV9 with TRBJ2-7, with 7 bases lining up with TRBD1. CDR1 and CDR2 (germline): SGDLS, YYNGEE. This CDR3 contains 14 residues. V dropped 0 bases and J dropped 5; count of bases not matched to a gene: 5. CDR3 sequence reads: CASSVGVGGNEQYF. The CDR3 nucleotides are TGTGCCAGCAGCGTAGGGGTAGGGGGCAACGAGCAGTACTTC.

This clonotype showed up just once. The CDR3 DNA reads TGTGCCAGCAGCTGGACGGGAGACGCTGAAGCTTTCTTT. Encoded protein: CASSWTGDAEAFF. The genes are TRBV7-9 and TRBJ1-1; D gene ambiguous. Germline-derived CDR1 and CDR2 are SEHNR and FQNEAQ (reference sequence). The CDR3 sequence is 13 residues long. V gave up 4 bases and J gave up 6 bases, with 12 bases separating them.

The gene calls are TRBV14 and TRBJ2-1, with TRBD1 matching over 12 bases. After removal of 4 bases from V and 0 bases from J, the junction contained 7 bases not matched to a gene. Germline V CDR1 and CDR2: SGHDN, FVKESK. The CDR3 runs to 18 residues. For the CDR3, the DNA is TGTGCCAGCAGCCCGGGGACAGGGGGCCCCCTCTCCTACAATGAGCAGTTCTTC. Encoded protein: CASSPGTGGPLSYNEQFF.

The V and J genes are TRBV29-1 and TRBJ2-1; possible D gene TRBD2, 6 bases. Trimming stripped 1 base from V and 6 bases from J, with 10 bases between. Germline V lookup: CDR1 SQVTM, CDR2 ANQGSEA. This CDR3 has 13 amino acids. The CDR3 DNA reads TGCAGCGTTGAAGGACTAGATGGCAATGAGCAGTTCTTC. Protein: CSVEGLDGNEQFF.

The chain has TRBV4-3 and TRBJ2-7; 11 positions match TRBD2. V was clipped by 0 bases and J by 3 bases; unmatched bases: 7. The germline gives CDR1 LGHNA, CDR2 YSLEER. The CDR3 extends over 17 amino acids. The CDR3 protein is CASSQELAGDVGYEQYF. The CDR3 DNA reads TGCGCCAGCAGCCAAGAACTAGCGGGAGATGTCGGCTACGAGCAGTACTTC.

The rearrangement links TRBV20-1 to TRBJ2-7, with 10 positions matching TRBD2. With 7 bases clipped from V and 0 bases from J, the junction kept 3 bases outside the gene matches. Germline V gene lookup returns CDR1 DFQATT and CDR2 SNEGSKA (reference sequence). CDR3 length: 13 amino acids. In DNA form, the CDR3 reads TGCAGTGTCAGACTAGCGGGCTCCTACGAGCAGTACTTC. Protein product: CSVRLAGSYEQYF.

The chain uses TRBV3-1 and TRBJ1-2; 8 bases agree with TRBD1. The CDR3 extends over 17 amino acids. From germline, CDR1 is LGHDT and CDR2 YNNKEL (reference sequence). V trimming: 5 bases; J trimming: 5 bases; junction bases outside the gene matches: 16. CDR3 sequence (DNA): TGTGCCAGCAGCGCCCAAGCGGGAGACAGGGGTTTTTATGGCTACACCTTC. Encoded protein: CASSAQAGDRGFYGYTF.

The rearrangement joins TRBV20-1 to TRBJ2-2; D might be TRBD1 (7 bases). This CDR3 has 15 residues. V lost 0 bases to trimming and J lost 4 bases, with 12 bases between them. CDR1 is DFQATT, CDR2 SNEGSKA, per germline (reference sequence). CDR3 residues: CSARDRQGGTGELFF. CDR3 sequence (DNA): TGCAGTGCTAGAGATCGGCAGGGGGGCACCGGGGAGCTGTTTTTT.

The chain carries TRBV9 and TRBJ2-3, with a possible D match to TRBD2 (6 bases). Per the germline V gene, CDR1 is SGDLS and CDR2 is YYNGEE. There are 15 residues in the CDR3. The germline V and J ends were trimmed by 2 bases and 2 bases, with 12 bases remaining between them. CDR3 region: CASSVSGPFTDTQYF. The CDR3 nucleotides read TGTGCCAGCAGCGTCAGCGGGCCCTTCACAGATACGCAGTATTTT.

The chain uses TRBV29-1 and TRBJ2-1; D uncertain. This CDR3 is built from 12 residues. In germline, CDR1 is SQVTM, CDR2 ANQGSEA. Trimming left V 4 bases short and J 10 bases short, with 14 bases between. As DNA, the CDR3 is TGCAGCGTTGTTCACACGCTAACCGAGCAGTTCTTC. Translating it yields CSVVHTLTEQFF.

This clonotype came up a few times. V gene TRBV14 combines with J gene TRBJ2-1; possibly TRBD1 for D (5 bases). This CDR3 region has 13 residues. The germline CDR1 and CDR2 sequences are SGHDN and FVKESK. The germline V and J ends were trimmed by 4 bases and 3 bases, with 7 bases remaining between them. The CDR3 sequence: CASSPDSYNEQFF. The CDR3 DNA reads as TGTGCCAGCAGCCCTGACAGCTACAATGAGCAGTTCTTC.

The V and J genes are TRBV6-2 or TRBV6-3 and TRBJ2-1; D is uncertain. Between the trimmed V and J ends, which lost 6 bases and 6 bases, there was a span of 18 bases. The CDR3 covers 15 residues. Per germline, CDR1 MNHEY and CDR2 SVGEGT. CDR3 loop: CASRYNVGSANEQFF. The CDR3 DNA sequence: TGTGCCAGCAGGTACAATGTAGGATCAGCCAATGAGCAGTTCTTC.

The chain uses TRBV19 and TRBJ2-7; D possibly matches TRBD1 or TRBD2 (5 bases each). Looked up from germline, CDR1 is LNHDA and CDR2 is SQIVND (reference sequence). Trimming cost V 5 bases and J 3 bases, with 11 bases left between them. CDR3 size: 13 residues. CDR3 residues: CASSPGGGYEQYF. The CDR3 DNA sequence: TGTGCCAGTAGTCCCGGTGGGGGCTACGAGCAGTACTTC.

This CDR3 is CASGGTSGSSYNEQFF. In DNA form, the CDR3 reads TGTGCCAGCGGAGGGACTAGCGGGAGCTCCTACAATGAGCAGTTCTTC. The chain combines TRBV13 with TRBJ2-1; 14 bases agree with TRBD2. CDR1 and CDR2 from the germline V gene are PRHDT and FYEKMQ (reference sequence). This CDR3 region has 16 residues. The junction had 3 bases not matched to a gene; V was cut back by 8 bases and J by 0 bases.

This rearrangement joins TRBV15 to TRBJ1-2; D ambiguous. Trimming took 0 bases from V and 6 from J, leaving 14 bases between them. CDR1 is LNHNV, CDR2 YYDKDF, per germline (reference sequence). The CDR3 runs 15 residues. In DNA form, the CDR3 reads TGTGCCACCAGCAGAGATCTCGGAGGGCACGATGGCTACACCTTC. Translated, it gives CATSRDLGGHDGYTF.

The chain's CDR3 is CASSPGAPTDTQYF. The CDR3 coding sequence is TGTGCCAGCAGCCCAGGAGCCCCCACAGATACGCAGTATTTT. The chain is built from TRBV3-1 and TRBJ2-3; D is ambiguous. CDR3 length equals 14 residues. V lost 4 bases, J lost 2 bases, and 10 bases lay in between. From germline, CDR1 is LGHDT and CDR2 YNNKEL (reference sequence).

The chain is built from TRBV30 and TRBJ1-1; D not resolved. The germline V gene has CDR1 GTSNPN and CDR2 SVGIG (reference sequence). The V gene lost 2 bases and the J gene lost 4 bases, with 11 bases spanning the gap. This CDR3 has 13 residues. This CDR3 reads CAWSKGYGTEAFF. The CDR3 DNA reads as TGTGCCTGGAGTAAGGGCTATGGCACTGAAGCTTTCTTT.

The chain uses TRBV7-9 and TRBJ2-2; maybe TRBD2 (6 bases). This CDR3 comprises 15 residues. From germline, CDR1 is SEHNR and CDR2 FQNEAQ (reference sequence). The V gene lost 2 bases and the J gene lost 2 bases, with 9 bases spanning the gap. CDR3 coding DNA: TGTGCCAGCAGCTTAACCGGGAGAAACACCGGGGAGCTGTTTTTT. Encoded protein: CASSLTGRNTGELFF.